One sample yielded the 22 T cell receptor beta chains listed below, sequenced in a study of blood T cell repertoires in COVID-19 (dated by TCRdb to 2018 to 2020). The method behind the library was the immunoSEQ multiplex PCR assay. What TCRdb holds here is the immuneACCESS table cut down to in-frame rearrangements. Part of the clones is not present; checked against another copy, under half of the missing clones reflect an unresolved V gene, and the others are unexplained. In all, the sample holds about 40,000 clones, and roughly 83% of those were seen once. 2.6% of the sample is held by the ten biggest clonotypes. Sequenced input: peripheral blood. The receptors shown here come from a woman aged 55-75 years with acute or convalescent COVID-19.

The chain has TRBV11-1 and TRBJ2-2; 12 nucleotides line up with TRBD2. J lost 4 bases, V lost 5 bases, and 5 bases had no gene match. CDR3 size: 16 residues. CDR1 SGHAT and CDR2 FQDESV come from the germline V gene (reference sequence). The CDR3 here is CASSGSGLAGTGELFF. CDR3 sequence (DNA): TGTGCCAGCAGCGGTTCGGGACTAGCGGGCACCGGGGAGCTGTTTTTT.

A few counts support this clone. This CDR3 is CASSFFRLAGGRNEQFF. CDR3 sequence (DNA): TGTGCCAGCAGTTTCTTCCGACTAGCGGGGGGGCGCAATGAGCAGTTCTTC. The J gene is TRBJ2-1, the V gene TRBV28, with 14 bases fitting TRBD2. Per germline, CDR1 MDHEN and CDR2 SYDVKM. The junction had 7 bases not matched to a gene; V was cut back by 3 bases and J by 6 bases. The CDR3 is 17 amino acids. Full variable domain (outside the CDR3, taken from reference TRBV28 and TRBJ2-1): DVKVTQSSRYLVKRTGEKVFLECVQDMDHENMFWYRQDPGLGLRLIYFSYDVKMKEKGDIPEGYSVSREKKERFSLILESASTNQTSMYLCASSFFRLAGGRNEQFFGPGTRLTVL.

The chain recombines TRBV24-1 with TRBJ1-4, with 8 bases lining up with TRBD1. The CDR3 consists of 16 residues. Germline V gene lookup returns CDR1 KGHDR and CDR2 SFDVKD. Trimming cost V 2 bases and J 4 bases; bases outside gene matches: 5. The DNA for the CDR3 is TGTGCCACCAGTGATTCCAACAGGGGGATTAATGAAAAACTGTTTTTT. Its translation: CATSDSNRGINEKLFF.

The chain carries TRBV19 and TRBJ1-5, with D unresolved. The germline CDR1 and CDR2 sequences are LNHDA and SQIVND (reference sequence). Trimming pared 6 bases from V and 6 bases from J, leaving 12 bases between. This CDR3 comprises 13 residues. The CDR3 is CASSLVGSQPQHF. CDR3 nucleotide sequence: TGTGCCAGTAGCCTAGTAGGATCTCAGCCCCAGCATTTT.

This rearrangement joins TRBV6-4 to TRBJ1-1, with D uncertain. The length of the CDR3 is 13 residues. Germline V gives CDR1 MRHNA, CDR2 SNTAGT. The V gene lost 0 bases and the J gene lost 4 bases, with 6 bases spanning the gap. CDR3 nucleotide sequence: TGTGCCAGCAGTGACTCCAGCGGCACTGAAGCTTTCTTT. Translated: CASSDSSGTEAFF.

In nucleotides, the CDR3 is TGTGCCAGCAGCTTGGAGGGGAATAATGAAAAACTGTTTTTT. Its translation is CASSLEGNNEKLFF. The chain carries TRBV5-4 and TRBJ1-4, with D tentatively TRBD1 (5 bases). Trimming took off 0 bases at V and 4 bases at J, with 7 bases between the two ends. CDR1 is SGHNT, CDR2 YYREEE, per germline (reference sequence). The CDR3 extends over 14 amino acids.

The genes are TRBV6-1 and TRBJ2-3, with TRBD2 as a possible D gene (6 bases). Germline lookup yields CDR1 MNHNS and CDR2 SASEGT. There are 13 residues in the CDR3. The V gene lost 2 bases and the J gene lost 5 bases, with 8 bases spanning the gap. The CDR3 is CASSERLVDTQYF. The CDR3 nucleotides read TGTGCCAGCAGTGAACGACTAGTAGATACGCAGTATTTT.

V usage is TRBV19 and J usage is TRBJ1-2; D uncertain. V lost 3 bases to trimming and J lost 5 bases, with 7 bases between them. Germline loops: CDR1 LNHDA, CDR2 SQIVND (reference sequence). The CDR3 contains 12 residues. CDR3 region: CASSIPFYGYTF. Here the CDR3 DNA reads TGTGCCAGTAGTATTCCTTTTTATGGCTACACCTTC.

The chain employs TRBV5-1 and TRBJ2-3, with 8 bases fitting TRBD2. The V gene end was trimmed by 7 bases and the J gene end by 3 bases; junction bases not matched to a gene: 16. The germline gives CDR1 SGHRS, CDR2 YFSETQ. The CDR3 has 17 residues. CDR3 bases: TGCGCCAGCTTACCAGGATGGACGGGAGGGCCAACAGATACGCAGTATTTT. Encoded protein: CASLPGWTGGPTDTQYF. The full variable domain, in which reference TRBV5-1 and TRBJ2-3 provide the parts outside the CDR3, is KAGVTQTPRYLIKTRGQQVTLSCSPISGHRSVSWYQQTPGQGLQFLFEYFSETQRNKGNFPGRFSGRQFSNSRSEMNVSTLELGDSALYLCASLPGWTGGPTDTQYFGPGTRLTVL.

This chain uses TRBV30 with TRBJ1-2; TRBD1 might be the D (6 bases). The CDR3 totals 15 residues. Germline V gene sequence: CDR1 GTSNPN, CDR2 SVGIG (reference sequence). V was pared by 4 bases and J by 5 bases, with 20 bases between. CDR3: CAWTAKGRGGYGYTF. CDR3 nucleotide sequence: TGTGCCTGGACGGCCAAGGGCAGGGGTGGGTATGGCTACACCTTC.

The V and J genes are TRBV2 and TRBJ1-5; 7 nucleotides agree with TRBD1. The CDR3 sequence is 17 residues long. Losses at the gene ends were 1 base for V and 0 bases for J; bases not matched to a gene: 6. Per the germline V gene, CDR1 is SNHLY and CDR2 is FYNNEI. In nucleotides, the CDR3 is TGTGCCAGCAGTGAAGATACGACAGGGACTAGCAATCAGCCCCAGCATTTT. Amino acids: CASSEDTTGTSNQPQHF.

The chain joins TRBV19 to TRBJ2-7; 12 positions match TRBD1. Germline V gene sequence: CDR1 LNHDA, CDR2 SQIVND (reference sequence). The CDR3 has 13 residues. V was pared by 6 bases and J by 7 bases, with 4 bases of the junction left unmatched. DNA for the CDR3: TGTGCCAGTAGAGGGACAGGGGGCCGGGAGCAGTACTTC. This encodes CASRGTGGREQYF.

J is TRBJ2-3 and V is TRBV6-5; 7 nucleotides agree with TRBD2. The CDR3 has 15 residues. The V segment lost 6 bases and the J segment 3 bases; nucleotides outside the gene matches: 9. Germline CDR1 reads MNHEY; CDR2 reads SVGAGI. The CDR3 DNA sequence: TGTGCCAGCAGCCCGGGACTATGGGGGACAGATACGCAGTATTTT. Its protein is CASSPGLWGTDTQYF.

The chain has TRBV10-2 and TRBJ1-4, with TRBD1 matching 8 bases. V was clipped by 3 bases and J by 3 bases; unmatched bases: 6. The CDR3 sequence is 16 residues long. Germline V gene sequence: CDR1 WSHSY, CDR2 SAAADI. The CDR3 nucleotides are TGCGCCAGCAGTGATGCCAGGGGGCTATCTAATGAAAAACTGTTTTTT. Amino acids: CASSDARGLSNEKLFF.

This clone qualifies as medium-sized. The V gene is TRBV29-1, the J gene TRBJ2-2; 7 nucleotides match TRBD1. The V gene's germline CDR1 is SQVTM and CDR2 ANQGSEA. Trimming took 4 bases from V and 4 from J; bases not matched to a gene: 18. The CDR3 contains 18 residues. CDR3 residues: CSVGARGISSGTTGELFF. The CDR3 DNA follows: TGCAGCGTTGGGGCCAGGGGGATATCCTCCGGGACCACCGGGGAGCTGTTTTTT.

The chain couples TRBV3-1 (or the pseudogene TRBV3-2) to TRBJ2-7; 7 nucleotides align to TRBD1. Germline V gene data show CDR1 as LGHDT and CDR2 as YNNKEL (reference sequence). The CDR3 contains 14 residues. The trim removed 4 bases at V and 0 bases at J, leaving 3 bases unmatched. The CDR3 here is CASSLGQSSYEQYF. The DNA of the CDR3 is TGTGCCAGCAGCCTGGGACAGAGCTCCTACGAGCAGTACTTC.

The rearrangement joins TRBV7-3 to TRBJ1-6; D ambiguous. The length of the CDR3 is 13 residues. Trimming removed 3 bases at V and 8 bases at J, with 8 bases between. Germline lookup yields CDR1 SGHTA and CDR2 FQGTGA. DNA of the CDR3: TGTGCCAGCAGCTTGGAGATGGATTCACCCCTCCACTTT. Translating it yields CASSLEMDSPLHF.

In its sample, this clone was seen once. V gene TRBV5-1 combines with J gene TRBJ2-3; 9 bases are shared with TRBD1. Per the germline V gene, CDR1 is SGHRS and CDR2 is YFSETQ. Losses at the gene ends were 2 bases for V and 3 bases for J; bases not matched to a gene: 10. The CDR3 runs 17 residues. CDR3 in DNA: TGCGCCAGCAGCTTTGGGACAGGGCGTTCGTTAACAGATACGCAGTATTTT. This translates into CASSFGTGRSLTDTQYF.

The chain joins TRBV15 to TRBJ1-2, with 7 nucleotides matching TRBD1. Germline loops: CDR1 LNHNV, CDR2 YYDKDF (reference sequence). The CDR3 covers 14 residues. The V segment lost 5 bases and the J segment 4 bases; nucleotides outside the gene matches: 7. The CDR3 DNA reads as TGTGCCACCAGCGGCGACAGGGTGAGCTATGGCTACACCTTC. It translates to CATSGDRVSYGYTF. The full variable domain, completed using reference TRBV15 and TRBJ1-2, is DAMVIQNPRYQVTQFGKPVTLSCSQTLNHNVMYWYQQKSSQAPKLLFHYYDKDFNNEADTPDNFQSRRPNTSFCFLDIRSPGLGDTAMYLCATSGDRVSYGYTFGSGTRLTVV.

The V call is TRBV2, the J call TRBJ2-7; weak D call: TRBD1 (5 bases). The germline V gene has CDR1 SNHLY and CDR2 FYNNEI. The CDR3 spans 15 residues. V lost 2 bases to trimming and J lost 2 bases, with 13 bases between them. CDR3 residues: CASSERPGQAYEQYF. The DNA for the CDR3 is TGTGCCAGCAGTGAACGGCCAGGGCAAGCCTACGAGCAGTACTTC.

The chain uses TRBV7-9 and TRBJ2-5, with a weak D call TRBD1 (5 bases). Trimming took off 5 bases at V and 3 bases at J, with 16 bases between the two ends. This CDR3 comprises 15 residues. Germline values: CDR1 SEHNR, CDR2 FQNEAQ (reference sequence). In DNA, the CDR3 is TGTGCCAGCAGCCCTGTAAGGGGTCGGAAAGAGACCCAGTACTTC. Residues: CASSPVRGRKETQYF.

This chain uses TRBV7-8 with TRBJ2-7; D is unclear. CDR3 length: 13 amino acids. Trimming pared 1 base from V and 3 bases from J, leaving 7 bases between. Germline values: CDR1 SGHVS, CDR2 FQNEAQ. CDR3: CASSLVQSYEQYF. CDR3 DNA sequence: TGTGCCAGCAGCTTAGTACAGAGCTACGAGCAGTACTTC. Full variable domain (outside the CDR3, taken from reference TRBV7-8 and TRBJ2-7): GAGVSQSPRYKVAKRGQDVALRCDPISGHVSLFWYQQALGQGPEFLTYFQNEAQLDKSGLPSDRFFAERPEGSVSTLKIQRTQQEDSAVYLCASSLVQSYEQYFGPGTRLTVT.